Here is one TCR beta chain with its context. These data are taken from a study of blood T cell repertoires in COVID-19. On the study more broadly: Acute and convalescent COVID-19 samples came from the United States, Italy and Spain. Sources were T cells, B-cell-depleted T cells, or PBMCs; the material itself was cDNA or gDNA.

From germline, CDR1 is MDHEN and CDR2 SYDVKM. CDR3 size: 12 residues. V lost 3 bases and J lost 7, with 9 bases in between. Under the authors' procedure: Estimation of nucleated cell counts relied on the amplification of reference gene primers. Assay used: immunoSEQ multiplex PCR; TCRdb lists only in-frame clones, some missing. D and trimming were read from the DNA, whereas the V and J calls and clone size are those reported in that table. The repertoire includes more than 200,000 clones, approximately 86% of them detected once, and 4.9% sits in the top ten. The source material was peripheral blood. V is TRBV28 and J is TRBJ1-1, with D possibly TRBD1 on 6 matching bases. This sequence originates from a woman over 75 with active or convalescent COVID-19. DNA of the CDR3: TGTGCCAGCAGTTTGGAACAGGGTGAAGCTTTCTTT. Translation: CASSLEQGEAFF.